A single sample gave rise to the 19 T cell receptor beta chains below, sequenced in a study of cytomegalovirus exposure and HLA in healthy donors. PCR involved 60 Vbeta and 13 Jbeta primers. The method was immunoSEQ multiplex PCR; TCRdb's version includes in-frame clones alone and lacks a portion of them. Here the sample spans around 140,000 clones, 70% to 80% being singletons. Specimen: PBMCs. These receptors were collected from a female donor in good health and CMV-seropositive.

CDR3 DNA: TGTGCCAGCAGCCGAGGGACAGGGGTAGGCCAAGAGACCCAGTACTTC. Amino acids: CASSRGTGVGQETQYF. The gene calls are TRBV7-3 and TRBJ2-5, with 10 positions matching TRBD1. Germline lookup yields CDR1 SGHTA and CDR2 FQGTGA. J gave up 1 base and V 5 bases, and 7 bases lay outside the gene matches. CDR3 size: 16 residues.

CDR3 region: CASSVQPKRDTEAFF. CDR3 bases: TGTGCCAGCAGCGTCCAACCCAAGAGGGACACTGAAGCTTTCTTT. The chain carries TRBV9 and TRBJ1-1; D gene unclear. Germline lookup yields CDR1 SGDLS and CDR2 YYNGEE. The CDR3 sequence is 15 residues long. Trimming pared 2 bases from V and 3 bases from J, leaving 14 bases between.

The V and J genes are TRBV2 and TRBJ2-5; 7 bases agree with TRBD1. Judging by the DNA end, TRBJ2-7 fits better; the J call may be wrong. Looked up from germline, CDR1 is SNHLY and CDR2 is FYNNEI. The CDR3 spans 14 residues. CDR3 residues: CASRSGTADYEQYF. The CDR3 DNA reads as TGTGCCAGCAGGTCCGGGACAGCCGACTACGAGCAGTACTTC.

This clone turned up a few times. The chain joins TRBV5-4 to TRBJ1-3; D may be TRBD1 (6 bases). Germline assignment: CDR1 SGHNT and CDR2 YYREEE (reference sequence). V lost 0 bases and J 6 bases, leaving 13 bases between the germline ends. The CDR3 is 15 amino acids. CDR3 coding DNA: TGTGCCAGCAGCTTGGGGACAGCGGGAGAAAACACCATATATTTT. Residues: CASSLGTAGENTIYF.

In DNA form, the CDR3 reads TGTGCCAGCAGTGAAAAGGGGGAGTATGGCTACACCTTC. Its translation is CASSEKGEYGYTF. J is TRBJ1-2 and V is TRBV6-1; a possible D gene is TRBD1 (6 bases). CDR1 MNHNS and CDR2 SASEGT come from the germline V gene. This CDR3 region has 13 residues. Trimming took 2 bases from V and 5 from J, leaving 9 bases between them.

This clone was detected only once. The rearrangement uses TRBV7-2 and TRBJ2-1; 8 bases fit TRBD2. Germline CDR1 and CDR2: SGHTA and FQGNSA. This CDR3 contains 14 residues. Unmatched junction bases numbered 12, after V lost 5 bases and J lost 12 bases. CDR3: CASSPRGTSLRQFF. CDR3 coding DNA: TGTGCCAGCAGCCCCCGGGGGACTAGTCTAAGGCAGTTCTTC. Full variable domain (remainder filled in from reference TRBV7-2 and TRBJ2-1): GAGVSQSPSNKVTEKGKDVELRCDPISGHTALYWYRQSLGQGLEFLIYFQGNSAPDKSGLPSDRFSAERTGGSVSTLTIQRTQQEDSAVYLCASSPRGTSLRQFFGPGTRLTVL.

This chain links TRBV6-1 with TRBJ2-1, with D tentatively TRBD1 (7 bases). CDR3 size: 13 residues. With 6 bases removed from V and 12 bases from J, the gap between germline ends came to 18 bases. Germline CDR1 and CDR2: MNHNS and SASEGT. CDR3 DNA: TGTGCCAGCAGAGTGACAGGGACTGTAAGGCAGTTCTTC. It is translated as CASRVTGTVRQFF.

V and J are TRBV10-3 and TRBJ2-1; tentative D call: TRBD2 (6 bases). This CDR3 region has 18 residues. V was trimmed by 0 bases and J by 6 bases, leaving 21 bases between them. Germline-derived CDR1 and CDR2 are ENHRY and SYGVKD. The CDR3, as DNA: TGTGCCATCAGTGAGTCGATCGGTAAATCGGGAGCGTTCAATGAGCAGTTCTTC. Translation: CAISESIGKSGAFNEQFF.

The J gene is TRBJ2-7, the V gene TRBV18; no definite D call. The germline V gene encodes CDR1 KGHSH and CDR2 LQKENI. Between the trimmed V and J ends, which lost 2 bases and 4 bases, there was a span of 12 bases. The CDR3 is 14 residues long. The CDR3: CASSPSRSGYEQYF. CDR3 sequence (DNA): TGTGCCAGCTCACCATCCCGCTCCGGGTACGAGCAGTACTTC.

The genes are TRBV4-1 and TRBJ2-1, with TRBD2 identical over 10 bases. This CDR3 comprises 14 residues. Germline assignment: CDR1 MGHRA and CDR2 YSYEKL. V lost 2 bases and J lost 9; bases outside the gene matches: 4. The CDR3 region is CASSQRVAGGEQFF. The CDR3, as DNA: TGCGCCAGCAGCCAAAGGGTAGCGGGAGGTGAGCAGTTCTTC.

This clone was counted only a few times. The CDR3 protein is CASRKDRAGQPQHF. In DNA form, the CDR3 reads TGTGCCAGCCGGAAAGACAGGGCTGGGCAGCCCCAGCATTTT. The gene calls are TRBV6-1 and TRBJ1-5; 7 bases align to TRBD1. Looked up from germline, CDR1 is MNHNS and CDR2 is SASEGT. This CDR3 comprises 14 residues. V dropped 8 bases and J dropped 7; count of bases not matched to a gene: 11.

The chain uses TRBV5-1 and TRBJ1-1, with D tentatively TRBD1 (6 bases). Trimming shortened V by 0 bases and J by 3 bases, and 9 bases separated the two germline ends. Germline assignment: CDR1 SGHRS and CDR2 YFSETQ. This CDR3 has 14 amino acids. In DNA, the CDR3 is TGCGCCAGCAGCTTGGACAGGGCGGACACTGAAGCTTTCTTT. It translates to CASSLDRADTEAFF. The variable domain in full, with the rest retrieved from reference TRBV5-1 and TRBJ1-1, is KAGVTQTPRYLIKTRGQQVTLSCSPISGHRSVSWYQQTPGQGLQFLFEYFSETQRNKGNFPGRFSGRQFSNSRSEMNVSTLELGDSALYLCASSLDRADTEAFFGQGTRLTVV.

The J gene is TRBJ2-1, the V gene TRBV7-9; D is uncertain. This CDR3 has 13 residues. Germline CDR1 is SEHNR and CDR2 is FQNEAQ (reference sequence). V was cut by 0 bases and J by 8 bases, with 8 bases left in between. The CDR3 sequence is CASSLAKSDEQFF. The CDR3 DNA follows: TGTGCCAGCAGCTTAGCAAAGAGCGATGAGCAGTTCTTC.

The chain links TRBV6-5 to TRBJ2-1; 11 bases are shared with TRBD2. The V segment lost 10 bases and the J segment 9 bases; nucleotides outside the gene matches: 14. Germline CDR1 and CDR2: MNHEY and SVGAGI. The CDR3 consists of 15 residues. DNA of the CDR3: TGTGCCACCCGCCTATCCCTAGCGGGGGGAGGTGAGCAGTTCTTC. As protein: CATRLSLAGGGEQFF.

CDR3 protein: CASSFTSGANTGELFF. CDR3 nucleotide sequence: TGTGCCAGCAGCTTTACTAGCGGGGCGAACACCGGGGAGCTGTTTTTT. The rearrangement uses TRBV11-2 and TRBJ2-2; TRBD2 matches 10 bases. Trimming cost V 3 bases and J 0 bases; bases outside gene matches: 1. The CDR3 length is 16 residues. CDR1 is SGHAT, CDR2 FQNNGV, per germline.

This clone came up once. V usage is TRBV20-1 and J usage is TRBJ1-1; TRBD1 is a possible D gene (5 bases). Germline-derived CDR1 and CDR2 are DFQATT and SNEGSKA (reference sequence). V lost 8 bases and J lost 3, with 10 bases in between. The CDR3 is made up of 11 amino acids. The CDR3 DNA reads as TGCAGTACGACAGTGGACACTGAAGCTTTCTTT. This translates into CSTTVDTEAFF.

This clone occurred once. The DNA for the CDR3 is TGTGCCAGCTCCGCCGGGACAGGGAGGGACGAGCAGTACTTC. Translating gives CASSAGTGRDEQYF. The chain carries TRBV18 and TRBJ2-7; 9 bases agree with TRBD1. The V segment lost 6 bases and the J segment 5 bases; nucleotides outside the gene matches: 8. The CDR3 is 14 amino acids. CDR1 is KGHSH, CDR2 LQKENI, per germline.

This clone was seen more than once but under ten times. The chain recombines TRBV5-1 with TRBJ2-2; D is uncertain. V shed 3 bases and J shed 1 base, with 4 bases lying between them. Germline loops: CDR1 SGHRS, CDR2 YFSETQ. This CDR3 region has 13 residues. The DNA for the CDR3 is TGCGCCAGCAGCTCGGGGAACACCGGGGAGCTGTTTTTT. This gives the protein CASSSGNTGELFF.

The V and J genes are TRBV9 and TRBJ2-1; TRBD2 matches at 11 bases. V dropped 4 bases and J dropped 2; count of bases not matched to a gene: 2. Germline V gives CDR1 SGDLS, CDR2 YYNGEE. This CDR3 has 15 amino acids. CDR3: CASSPSGGPYNEQFF. Written as DNA, the CDR3 is TGTGCCAGCAGCCCTAGCGGGGGGCCCTACAATGAGCAGTTCTTC.